The sequence of this T cell receptor (beta chain) was determined in a study of regulatory T cells in long-lasting Graves disease. Findings of the study overall: Persistent Graves' patients showed reduced TCR diversity versus newly diagnosed patients.

Time point in this sample: newly diagnosed GD, antithyroid drugs for less than 3 months. RNA from PBMCs was the source of the TCR library. The guidelines of the American Thyroid Association were the basis for diagnosing Graves' disease. Each of the patients was recruited from an endocrinology department situated in Xi'an, China. This clonotype has at least ten counts. The antigen remains unidentified. iRepertoire HTBI primers and Arm-PCR of CDR3 regions built TCR beta libraries. MiXCR, applied by TCRdb to the multiplex PCR reads, yields one record per CDR3 protein. The sample has some 320,000 distinct CDR3 sequences, 15% to 20% seen once. Germline CDR1 LNHDA, CDR2 SQIVND (reference sequence). Trimming cost V 2 bases and J 5 bases; bases outside gene matches: 3. The CDR3 is made up of 14 amino acids.

The chain recombines TRBV19 with TRBJ2-5; TRBD2 aligns across 9 bases. Sequenced here: peripheral blood mononuclear cells (PBMCs), sampled at new diagnosis, from a patient treated with antithyroid drugs. The receptor was derived from a female donor with Graves disease. CDR3 DNA: TGTGCCAGTAGTATACTAGCGGGAAGGGAGACCCAGTACTTC. It specifies CASSILAGRETQYF.